This T cell receptor (beta chain) was found in a study of regulatory T cells in long-lasting Graves disease. TCR beta libraries were built with iRepertoire HTBI primers and Arm-PCR of CDR3 regions. TCRdb re-called the multiplex PCR reads through MiXCR, storing one row per CDR3 protein. The profile shows a few hundred thousand distinct CDR3 sequences, 22% of them singletons. Specified time point: persistent/refractory GD, antithyroid drugs over 5 years with positive TRAb. After RNA was extracted from PBMCs, the TCR library was made from it. The CDR3 length is 14 residues. Looked up from germline, CDR1 is MNHEY and CDR2 is SMNVEV (reference sequence). V trimming: 4 bases; J trimming: 3 bases; junction bases outside the gene matches: 6.

This TCR was sampled from a female donor with Graves disease. The chain recombines TRBV27 with TRBJ2-7; TRBD2 aligns across 7 bases. Sequencing used peripheral blood mononuclear cells (PBMCs), obtained when the disease was refractory, from a patient treated with antithyroid drugs. In DNA, the CDR3 is TGTGCCAGCAGTTGGGGCGGGGGAGACTACGAGCAGTACTTC. It is translated as CASSWGGGDYEQYF.